Following are 9 T cell receptor beta chains from one sample sequenced in a study of T-cell memory formation after mild COVID-19. TCRdb used MiXCR to reprocess the 5' RACE reads, holding one entry per CDR3 protein. There are fewer than 450,000 distinct CDR3 sequences in the sample; under 25% occur only once, and around 12% lies in the top ten. Sample: PBMCs or a T cell subset sorted from them (not recorded which). These receptor sequences come from an adult woman who had mild COVID-19 (a few samples of this study predate the infection). Cell type and time point are not known.

The chain combines TRBV29-1 with TRBJ2-1, with unresolved D. Trimming took off 2 bases at V and 5 bases at J, with 13 bases between the two ends. The CDR3 is made up of 14 amino acids. Looked up from germline, CDR1 is SQVTM and CDR2 is ANQGSEA. In DNA form, the CDR3 reads TGCAGCGTTGAACCCCGAATTCCGGACAATGAGCAGTTCTTC. Protein sequence: CSVEPRIPDNEQFF.

The V and J genes are TRBV11-2 and TRBJ2-1, with TRBD1 identical over 10 bases. The CDR3 is 16 residues long. Losses at the gene ends were 4 bases for V and 6 bases for J; bases not matched to a gene: 9. Germline V gene sequence: CDR1 SGHAT, CDR2 FQNNGV. Here the CDR3 reads CASSSKPGQGFNEQFF. As DNA, the CDR3 is TGTGCCAGCAGCTCTAAACCGGGACAGGGGTTCAATGAGCAGTTCTTC.

This clonotype was counted between two and nine times. The CDR3 loop is CASSYSDRVYGGYTF. The CDR3 DNA is TGTGCCAGCAGTTACTCGGACAGGGTCTATGGGGGCTACACCTTC. The chain employs TRBV6-5 and TRBJ1-2, with 8 bases lining up with TRBD1. Germline CDR1 MNHEY, CDR2 SVGAGI. The junction had 8 bases not matched to a gene; V was cut back by 0 bases and J by 8 bases. The CDR3 totals 15 residues.

The chain combines TRBV20-1 with TRBJ1-2; D is perhaps TRBD1 (6 bases). There are 14 residues in the CDR3. CDR1 is DFQATT, CDR2 SNEGSKA, per germline (reference sequence). V was cut by 4 bases and J by 2 bases, with 14 bases left in between. CDR3 nucleotide sequence: TGCAGTGCTAACCGACAGGCCTTAAACTATGGCTACACCTTC. Translation gives CSANRQALNYGYTF.

This chain joins TRBV5-1 and TRBJ2-5; D is possibly TRBD2 (6 bases). CDR3 size: 13 residues. V lost 6 bases and J lost 1, with 10 bases in between. Germline lookup yields CDR1 SGHRS and CDR2 YFSETQ. CDR3 sequence (DNA): TGCGCCAGCACCCTCGGGGGCCAAGAGACCCAGTACTTC. Its translation is CASTLGGQETQYF.

The chain joins TRBV4-3 to TRBJ2-5; no firm D call. Germline V gene lookup returns CDR1 LGHNA and CDR2 YSLEER. The germline V and J ends were trimmed by 1 base and 5 bases, with 11 bases remaining between them. This CDR3 comprises 14 residues. The CDR3 sequence is CASSQVVGLETQYF. As DNA, the CDR3 is TGCGCCAGCAGCCAAGTCGTAGGGTTGGAGACCCAGTACTTC.

The chain carries TRBV3-1 and TRBJ2-1; no firm D call. The CDR3 contains 14 residues. Trimming took 4 bases from V and 10 from J, leaving 17 bases between them. The V gene's germline CDR1 is LGHDT and CDR2 YNNKEL (reference sequence). CDR3 in amino acids: CASSPIRSGSEQFF. As DNA, the CDR3 is TGTGCCAGCAGCCCAATCCGCTCCGGGTCCGAGCAGTTCTTC.

The chain couples TRBV5-1 to TRBJ2-1; 9 bases match TRBD1. CDR1 is SGHRS, CDR2 YFSETQ, per germline. The CDR3 is 13 amino acids. Losses at the gene ends were 4 bases for V and 9 bases for J; bases not matched to a gene: 5. CDR3 DNA: TGCGCCAGCAGCGCGACAGGGGGGGGTGAGCAGTTCTTC. Translated: CASSATGGGEQFF.

This clonotype has ten or more counts. The chain has TRBV10-3 and TRBJ2-7, with TRBD1 identical over 7 bases. The trim removed 6 bases at V and 6 bases at J, leaving 5 bases unmatched. Germline V gives CDR1 ENHRY, CDR2 SYGVKD. This CDR3 contains 12 residues. DNA of the CDR3: TGTGCCATCAGCCCGACAGGGAGCGAGCAGTACTTC. It translates to CAISPTGSEQYF.